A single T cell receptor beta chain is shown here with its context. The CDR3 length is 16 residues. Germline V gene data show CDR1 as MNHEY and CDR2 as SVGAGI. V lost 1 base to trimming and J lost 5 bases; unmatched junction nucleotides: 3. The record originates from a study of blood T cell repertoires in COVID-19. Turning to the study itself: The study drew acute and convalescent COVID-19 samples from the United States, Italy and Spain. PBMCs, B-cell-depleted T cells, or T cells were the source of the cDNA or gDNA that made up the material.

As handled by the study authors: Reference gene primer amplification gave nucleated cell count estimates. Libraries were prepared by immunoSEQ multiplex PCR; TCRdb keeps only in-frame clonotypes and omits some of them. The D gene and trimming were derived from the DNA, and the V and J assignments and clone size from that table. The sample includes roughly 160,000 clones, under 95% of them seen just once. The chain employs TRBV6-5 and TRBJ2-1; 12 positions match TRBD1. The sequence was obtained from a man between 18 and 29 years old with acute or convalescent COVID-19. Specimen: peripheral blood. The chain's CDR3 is CASSYWGQGANNEQFF. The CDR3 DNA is TGTGCCAGCAGTTACTGGGGACAGGGGGCAAACAATGAGCAGTTCTTC.